In its sample, the clone carrying this TCR beta chain was seen a few times. The target antigen is unknown. TCRdb itself ran the reads through MiXCR, one entry per CDR3 protein. The data hold some 450,000 distinct CDR3 sequences, with roughly a third observed a single time. The entry originates in a study of T cell repertoires in cytomegalovirus infection. The study's findings and limits: HLA-C-restricted CMV clonotypes gave the most frequent clonotype in two of eight donors.

Sequencing used PBMCs. The clonotype originates from a human donor in good health (CMV status not recorded). Some clones in this sample may be carry-over from other donors' samples.

Written as DNA, the CDR3 is TGCGCCAGCAGCCAAGTGGGGCTCAACGGGGAGCTGTTTTTT. Residues: CASSQVGLNGELFF. This sequence joins TRBV4-1 and TRBJ2-2, with TRBD1 as a possible D gene (5 bases). Per the germline V gene, CDR1 is MGHRA and CDR2 is YSYEKL. This CDR3 comprises 14 residues. V lost 1 base to trimming and J lost 7 bases, with 10 bases between them.